A single sample is the source of the 22 T cell receptor beta chains below, sequenced in a study of blood T cell repertoires in COVID-19. Method: immunoSEQ multiplex PCR; TCRdb's copy keeps in-frame clones and lacks some. The sample holds around 160,000 clones; approximately 87% are singletons and the top ten take roughly 1.2%. Sequenced input: PBMCs or T cells enriched from blood (not recorded which). The receptor source for this set is a woman in her twenties or thirties with acute COVID-19.

This sequence joins TRBV10-3 and TRBJ1-1; 11 positions agree with TRBD1. With 5 bases clipped from V and 5 bases from J, the junction kept 4 bases outside the gene matches. There are 14 residues in the CDR3. CDR1 and CDR2 from the germline V gene are ENHRY and SYGVKD. The CDR3 reads CAISRTGGETEAFF. The CDR3 DNA is TGTGCCATCAGTCGGACAGGGGGCGAAACTGAAGCTTTCTTT.

The J gene is TRBJ2-7, the V gene TRBV5-1; 9 bases map to TRBD2. This CDR3 contains 16 residues. V trimming: 2 bases; J trimming: 5 bases; junction bases outside the gene matches: 11. CDR1 and CDR2 from the germline V gene are SGHRS and YFSETQ. The CDR3 loop is CASSFPLREGTDEQYF. CDR3 bases: TGCGCCAGCAGCTTCCCCTTGCGGGAGGGTACCGACGAGCAGTACTTC.

The DNA for the CDR3 is TGTGCCAGCAGCAGACAGGGGGCCTTAGACACCATATATTTT. Residues: CASSRQGALDTIYF. This chain joins TRBV7-2 and TRBJ1-3; TRBD1 agrees at 10 bases. Losses at the gene ends were 5 bases for V and 8 bases for J; bases not matched to a gene: 6. Germline assignment: CDR1 SGHTA and CDR2 FQGNSA. The CDR3 is 14 residues long.

The chain employs TRBV4-3 and TRBJ2-4; 8 bases fit TRBD2. Germline V CDR1 and CDR2: LGHNA, YSLEER. With V trimmed by 4 bases and J by 7 bases, 9 bases remained unmatched. The CDR3 length is 15 residues. The CDR3 here is CASSPRAGGVNIQYF. The DNA for the CDR3 is TGCGCCAGCAGCCCCCGTGCGGGAGGTGTGAACATTCAGTACTTC.

The chain couples TRBV10-3 to TRBJ2-7, with 11 bases identical to TRBD2. The CDR3 length is 15 residues. The germline gives CDR1 ENHRY, CDR2 SYGVKD. Unmatched junction bases numbered 5, after V lost 5 bases and J lost 2 bases. CDR3 in DNA: TGTGCCATCAGTTGGGGACTAGCGGAGACCTACGAGCAGTACTTC. Its translation is CAISWGLAETYEQYF.

The V call is TRBV6-2 or TRBV6-3, the J call TRBJ2-7, with 9 bases aligning to TRBD1. The CDR3 covers 15 residues. Germline V gene sequence: CDR1 MNHEY, CDR2 SVGEGT. After removal of 4 bases from V and 1 base from J, the junction contained 5 bases not matched to a gene. CDR3 protein: CASSSGQGQSYEQYF. The CDR3 coding sequence is TGTGCCAGCAGTTCGGGACAGGGTCAATCCTACGAGCAGTACTTC.

The V call is TRBV10-3, the J call TRBJ2-7, with 7 bases matching TRBD1. The germline V gene encodes CDR1 ENHRY and CDR2 SYGVKD. The CDR3 runs to 13 residues. Losses at the gene ends were 6 bases for V and 3 bases for J; bases not matched to a gene: 5. The CDR3 sequence is CAISRGQNYEQYF. CDR3 DNA sequence: TGTGCCATCAGCCGGGGACAGAACTACGAGCAGTACTTC.

This chain connects TRBV15 to TRBJ1-3; D is uncertain. The CDR3 covers 14 residues. Germline V gene sequence: CDR1 LNHNV, CDR2 YYDKDF (reference sequence). Trimming took 0 bases from V and 1 from J, leaving 4 bases between them. CDR3 in DNA: TGTGCCACCAGCAGAGACAGATCTGGAAACACCATATATTTT. It specifies CATSRDRSGNTIYF.

This chain connects TRBV28 to TRBJ1-2, with D tentatively TRBD1 (5 bases). Between the trimmed V and J ends, which lost 6 bases and 8 bases, there was a span of 13 bases. Germline lookup yields CDR1 MDHEN and CDR2 SYDVKM. The CDR3 extends over 12 amino acids. CDR3 DNA: TGTGCCAGCAGCGGTCTGGGGCGAGGCTACACCTTC. This sequence encodes CASSGLGRGYTF.

This clone was seen more than once but under ten times. The chain combines TRBV10-3 with TRBJ1-2; 9 bases fit TRBD1. V lost 3 bases to trimming and J lost 2 bases; unmatched junction nucleotides: 7. Germline CDR1 and CDR2: ENHRY and SYGVKD. The CDR3 is made up of 16 amino acids. Written as DNA, the CDR3 is TGTGCCATCAGTGACTGGGACAGGGAAACAAACTATGGCTACACCTTC. Its protein product is CAISDWDRETNYGYTF.

The chain links TRBV5-1 to TRBJ2-7, with TRBD1 matching over 9 bases. Germline values: CDR1 SGHRS, CDR2 YFSETQ. The V and J ends lost 6 bases and 6 bases, in that order; junction bases with no gene match: 10. The CDR3 is 14 residues long. The CDR3 protein is CASTYTGQGTEQYF. CDR3 DNA sequence: TGCGCCAGCACCTACACGGGACAGGGTACCGAGCAGTACTTC. Looking up the rest from reference TRBV5-1 and TRBJ2-7 gives the full variable domain: KAGVTQTPRYLIKTRGQQVTLSCSPISGHRSVSWYQQTPGQGLQFLFEYFSETQRNKGNFPGRFSGRQFSNSRSEMNVSTLELGDSALYLCASTYTGQGTEQYFGPGTRLTVT.

The genes are TRBV5-1 and TRBJ2-5; 7 bases are a match to TRBD1. Germline CDR1 reads SGHRS; CDR2 reads YFSETQ. This CDR3 is 14 amino acids long. The ends lost 4 bases at V and 0 bases at J; junction bases unmatched: 3. CDR3 sequence (DNA): TGCGCCAGCAGCCTGACAGGGAACCAAGAGACCCAGTACTTC. This gives the protein CASSLTGNQETQYF.

The chain has TRBV3-1 (or the pseudogene TRBV3-2) and TRBJ1-1, with 7 bases lining up with TRBD1. The CDR3 has 14 residues. V lost 2 bases to trimming and J lost 4 bases; unmatched junction nucleotides: 4. The V gene's germline CDR1 is LGHDT and CDR2 YNNKEL (reference sequence). CDR3 sequence reads: CASSQNRGGTEAFF. The CDR3 region has the DNA TGTGCCAGCAGCCAAAACAGGGGAGGCACTGAAGCTTTCTTT.

J is TRBJ2-7 and V is TRBV6-6, with 7 bases aligning to TRBD2. The CDR3 runs to 12 residues. The V gene end was trimmed by 8 bases and the J gene end by 4 bases; junction bases not matched to a gene: 5. The germline V gene encodes CDR1 MNHNY and CDR2 SVGAGI (reference sequence). The CDR3 region is CASVASGYEQYF. The CDR3 bases are TGTGCCAGCGTCGCTAGCGGATACGAGCAGTACTTC.

The chain has TRBV28 and TRBJ2-1; TRBD1 might be the D (5 bases). CDR1 is MDHEN, CDR2 SYDVKM, per germline. The CDR3 has 14 amino acids. Between the trimmed V and J ends, which lost 3 bases and 3 bases, there was a span of 9 bases. The CDR3: CASSFHTGYNEQFF. The CDR3 DNA sequence: TGTGCCAGCAGTTTTCATACAGGCTACAATGAGCAGTTCTTC.

V and J are TRBV3-1 (or the pseudogene TRBV3-2) and TRBJ1-1; D uncertain. The CDR3 contains 16 residues. The V and J ends lost 1 base and 0 bases respectively, with 12 bases between them. Looked up from germline, CDR1 is LGHDT and CDR2 is YNNKEL (reference sequence). CDR3 nucleotide sequence: TGTGCCAGCAGCCAAGCATCATCAGTCATGAACACTGAAGCTTTCTTT. The encoded protein is CASSQASSVMNTEAFF.

This rearrangement joins TRBV19 to TRBJ2-3; D is unclear. The CDR3 has 15 residues. Germline V CDR1 and CDR2: LNHDA, SQIVND (reference sequence). Deletions cut 3 bases from V and 4 bases from J, with 14 bases between. CDR3 bases: TGTGCCAGTAGTATTAGAGGTCTAAAGGCAGATACGCAGTATTTT. It translates to CASSIRGLKADTQYF.

The V and J genes are TRBV7-8 and TRBJ1-4; no clear D gene. Germline lookup yields CDR1 SGHVS and CDR2 FQNEAQ. This CDR3 spans 18 amino acids. V was cut by 0 bases and J by 0 bases, with 14 bases left in between. The CDR3 sequence is CASSLASRPAATNEKLFF. The CDR3 DNA sequence: TGTGCCAGCAGCTTAGCGTCCAGGCCAGCTGCAACTAATGAAAAACTGTTTTTT.

V is TRBV25-1 and J is TRBJ1-2, with TRBD1 as a possible D gene (6 bases). The V end lost 1 base, the J end lost 5 bases, and 14 bases lay between the germline ends. Per germline, CDR1 MGHDK and CDR2 SYGVNS. The CDR3 runs to 15 residues. The CDR3 coding sequence is TGTGCCAGCAGTGAATGGTCCACAGGGCCTTATGGCTACACCTTC. It codes for CASSEWSTGPYGYTF.

This clone was detected only a few times. The rearrangement uses TRBV9 and TRBJ2-7; 9 nucleotides line up with TRBD2. The CDR3 runs to 15 residues. V gave up 0 bases and J gave up 3 bases; unmatched junction bases: 4. The germline V gene has CDR1 SGDLS and CDR2 YYNGEE. In DNA, the CDR3 is TGTGCCAGCAGCGTAGCATCAGCGGGAGGCTACGAGCAGTACTTC. Protein product: CASSVASAGGYEQYF.

This clone came up a few times. The V call is TRBV19, the J call TRBJ1-1, with D possibly being TRBD1 (6 bases). This CDR3 region has 14 residues. Trimming cost V 3 bases and J 4 bases, with 12 bases left between them. The germline V gene has CDR1 LNHDA and CDR2 SQIVND (reference sequence). CDR3 amino acids: CASSIRGESTEAFF. In nucleotides, the CDR3 is TGTGCCAGTAGTATCAGGGGAGAAAGCACTGAAGCTTTCTTT.

The V call is TRBV19, the J call TRBJ1-1; the match to TRBD1 covers 7 bases. J was trimmed by 0 bases and V by 5 bases; bases with no gene match: 12. CDR3 length: 17 residues. Germline CDR1 reads LNHDA; CDR2 reads SQIVND (reference sequence). This CDR3 reads CASSHDREGPLNTEAFF. The CDR3 nucleotides read TGTGCCAGTAGTCACGACAGGGAAGGACCCCTGAACACTGAAGCTTTCTTT.